This T cell receptor beta chain was sequenced during a study of T cell repertoires in aging, cancer and after chemotherapy. Study at large: Donors were grouped into six age bands spanning 30 or younger through 70 or older. Study-wide results and limits: In healthy donors, age-related TCR diversity loss mainly reflected lost richness. Untreated cancer patients had significantly lower blood TCR diversity than age-matched healthy donors.

Rearranged V-D-J TRB sequences were amplified with a mixed TRB-A/B primer pool. TCRdb reanalysed the multiplex PCR reads using MiXCR and keeps one entry per CDR3 protein. Of 2,000 or so distinct CDR3 sequences in the sample, around 20% were seen once. TCR beta rearrangements were amplified from peripheral blood genomic DNA. Germline V gene lookup returns CDR1 DFQATT and CDR2 SNEGSKA (reference sequence). V gave up 6 bases and J gave up 5 bases; unmatched junction bases: 25. This CDR3 contains 19 residues. As regards this clonotype: Antigen specificity is unknown.

This sequence joins TRBV20-1 and TRBJ2-7, with 10 bases that match TRBD2. Specimen: blood. This sequence originates from a human donor with a solid tumor. The CDR3 bases are TGCAGTGCCCCCCACAGCGGGGGGGCCCCGTCTAGCTCCTACAACGAGCAGTACTTC. It codes for CSAPHSGGAPSSSYNEQYF.